These 8 T cell receptor beta chains were sequenced from one sample in a study of vaccination and CD4 T cells after COVID-19. Treatment given: roughly 11-day PBMC culture with coronavirus spike peptide pools or control peptides (ViraFEST assay). Antigens of these TCRs are unknown. Sequenced with the Oncomine TCR Beta short-read assay was DNA taken from cultured CD4+ T cells. TCRdb reprocessed the PCR reads with MiXCR, giving one entry per CDR3 protein. The sample lists 20,000 or so distinct CDR3 sequences, around 60% occurring once. The sequenced material came from CD4+ T cells from blood, cultured in vitro. These receptors were obtained from a human donor who had recovered from COVID-19.

This rearrangement joins TRBV5-8 to TRBJ1-2; D call uncertain. Germline V CDR1 and CDR2: SGHTS, YDEGEE. Trimming took off 0 bases at V and 4 bases at J, with 4 bases between the two ends. The CDR3 has 12 residues. The DNA for the CDR3 is TGTGCCAGCAGCTTGGGTGCCTATGGCTACACCTTC. Residues: CASSLGAYGYTF.

The CDR3 nucleotides are TGTGCCAGCAGTCCCGCGGGGCTGCGTGAGCAGTTCTTC. Translating it yields CASSPAGLREQFF. The V and J genes are TRBV6-2 or TRBV6-3 and TRBJ2-1; perhaps TRBD2 as D (6 bases). V lost 5 bases, J lost 9 bases, and 14 bases lay in between. Germline assignment: CDR1 MNHEY and CDR2 SVGEGT. The CDR3 extends over 13 amino acids.

This chain connects TRBV6-6 to TRBJ2-7; 10 nucleotides line up with TRBD2. J lost 4 bases, V lost 3 bases, and 9 bases had no gene match. CDR1 and CDR2 (germline): MNHNY, SVGAGI (reference sequence). CDR3 size: 16 residues. The CDR3 spells CASSYVAGGAWYEQYF. The CDR3 DNA follows: TGTGCCAGCAGTTATGTAGCGGGAGGCGCTTGGTACGAGCAGTACTTC.

This clonotype has just one count. The chain links TRBV5-6 to TRBJ1-2, with 8 nucleotides matching TRBD1. Per germline, CDR1 SGHDT and CDR2 YYEEEE. This CDR3 region has 15 residues. The V gene end was trimmed by 7 bases and the J gene end by 4 bases; junction bases not matched to a gene: 12. The CDR3 reads CASWRQGARSYGYTF. The CDR3 region has the DNA TGTGCCAGCTGGCGGCAGGGGGCGCGTAGCTATGGCTACACCTTC.

The chain uses TRBV11-1 and TRBJ2-5; weak D call: TRBD2 (6 bases). Trimming took 6 bases from V and 3 from J, leaving 14 bases between them. CDR1 SGHAT and CDR2 FQDESV come from the germline V gene (reference sequence). This CDR3 has 14 residues. The CDR3 DNA is TGTGCCAGCAGGCCCGACACGGGGGAAGAGACCCAGTACTTC. Its translation: CASRPDTGEETQYF.

The chain carries TRBV20-1 and TRBJ2-3; weak D call: TRBD2 (6 bases). V lost 5 bases and J 0 bases, leaving 18 bases between the germline ends. The CDR3 contains 16 residues. Germline assignment: CDR1 DFQATT and CDR2 SNEGSKA (reference sequence). CDR3 in amino acids: CSAPRLSGPSTDTQYF. DNA of the CDR3: TGCAGTGCTCCCAGGCTTAGCGGACCTAGCACAGATACGCAGTATTTT.

The rearrangement uses TRBV6-2 or TRBV6-3 and TRBJ2-1, with TRBD2 matching 12 bases. V lost 6 bases and J lost 9; bases outside the gene matches: 9. CDR1 is MNHEY, CDR2 SVGEGT, per germline. The length of the CDR3 is 15 residues. The CDR3 nucleotides read TGTGCCAGCAGGGTCCTAGCGGGAGGGGCGGGTGAGCAGTTCTTC. Its translation: CASRVLAGGAGEQFF.

This chain connects TRBV11-2 to TRBJ2-3; 8 bases fit TRBD2. CDR1 is SGHAT, CDR2 FQNNGV, per germline. This CDR3 spans 17 amino acids. With 1 base clipped from V and 0 bases from J, the junction kept 6 bases outside the gene matches. CDR3 nucleotide sequence: TGTGCCAGCAGCTTAGGCCAGACTAGCGCGAGCACAGATACGCAGTATTTT. This encodes CASSLGQTSASTDTQYF.